Each of the 3 T cell receptor beta chains below was sequenced from the same sample in a study of T cell repertoires in cytomegalovirus infection. Which antigens these TCRs recognize remains unknown. TCRdb re-analysed the reads in MiXCR, keeping a single row per CDR3 protein. The sample includes some 270,000 distinct CDR3 sequences, about 20% of them seen just once. The source material was cultured PBMCs, sampled from culture after CMV antigen stimulation. The receptors come from a human donor in good health (CMV status not recorded). Some clones in this sample may be carry-over from other donors' samples.

In its sample, this clonotype was seen many times. This rearrangement joins TRBV7-2 to TRBJ1-1; no firm D call. Trimming cost V 5 bases and J 1 base, with 14 bases left between them. The CDR3 has 15 residues. Per germline, CDR1 SGHTA and CDR2 FQGNSA. The CDR3 is CASSRLGSGNTEAFF. The CDR3 DNA reads as TGTGCCAGCAGCCGACTCGGCAGTGGGAACACTGAAGCTTTCTTT.

This sequence joins TRBV6-5 and TRBJ1-1; possibly TRBD1 for D (6 bases). CDR3 length: 16 residues. The germline V gene encodes CDR1 MNHEY and CDR2 SVGAGI. Trimming removed 4 bases at V and 0 bases at J, with 15 bases between. The CDR3 sequence: CASSWGHLTMNTEAFF. CDR3 DNA sequence: TGTGCCAGCAGTTGGGGACACCTAACCATGAACACTGAAGCTTTCTTT.

The rearrangement uses TRBV28 and TRBJ1-1, with no clear D. The V gene's germline CDR1 is MDHEN and CDR2 SYDVKM. V was clipped by 6 bases and J by 5 bases, with 7 bases between them. This CDR3 has 11 amino acids. The CDR3 reads CASSQPTEAFF. The CDR3 DNA follows: TGTGCCAGCAGCCAACCGACTGAAGCTTTCTTT.